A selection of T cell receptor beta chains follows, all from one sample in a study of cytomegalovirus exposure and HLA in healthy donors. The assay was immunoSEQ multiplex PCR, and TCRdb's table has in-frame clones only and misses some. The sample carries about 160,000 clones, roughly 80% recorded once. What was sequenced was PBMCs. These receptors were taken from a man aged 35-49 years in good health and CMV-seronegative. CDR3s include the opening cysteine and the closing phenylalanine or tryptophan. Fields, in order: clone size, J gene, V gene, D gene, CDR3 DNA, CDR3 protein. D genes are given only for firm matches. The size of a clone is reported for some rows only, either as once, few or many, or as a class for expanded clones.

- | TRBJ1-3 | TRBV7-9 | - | TGTGCCAGCAGCGCGGGGGAAAACACCATATATTTT | CASSAGENTIYF
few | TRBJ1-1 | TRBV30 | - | TGTGCCTGGAAAACCGGCGGGGCTGAAGCTTTCTTT | CAWKTGGAEAFF
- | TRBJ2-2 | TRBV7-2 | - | TGTGCCAGCAGCTTAGCGCCGGGAGGGGAGCTGTTTTTT | CASSLAPGGELFF
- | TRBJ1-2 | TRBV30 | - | TGTGCCTGGAGTGCAAGGGGGGGCTACACCTTC | CAWSARGGYTF
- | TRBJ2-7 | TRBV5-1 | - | TGCGCCAGCAGCTTGGGAGGGCGACTAGGCGACTACGAGCAGTACTTC | CASSLGGRLGDYEQYF
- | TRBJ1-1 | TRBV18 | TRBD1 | TGTGCCAGCTCACCGGACAGGGTAATCACTGAAGCTTTCTTT | CASSPDRVITEAFF
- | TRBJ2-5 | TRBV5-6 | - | TGTGCCAGCAGCTTGGGACCGGGCCAGTACTTC | CASSLGPGQYF
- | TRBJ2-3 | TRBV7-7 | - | TGTGCTAGCAGCTTAACACTAGCCACAGATACGCAGTATTTT | CASSLTLATDTQYF
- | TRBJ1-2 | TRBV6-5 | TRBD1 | TGTGCCAGCAGTTACGGGTCAGGGGGTACGGATGGCTACACCTTC | CASSYGSGGTDGYTF
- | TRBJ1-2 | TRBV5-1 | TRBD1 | TGCGCCAGCAGCTCCTCGACCGGGACAGGGGGCGGCTACACCTTC | CASSSSTGTGGGYTF
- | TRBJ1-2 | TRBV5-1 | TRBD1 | TGCGCCAGCAGCCCGGCGGACAGGGATTATGGCTACACCTTC | CASSPADRDYGYTF
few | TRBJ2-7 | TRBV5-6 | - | TGTGCCAGCAGCCCGGGCGCGCAGGGCCCCTACGAGCAGTACTTC | CASSPGAQGPYEQYF
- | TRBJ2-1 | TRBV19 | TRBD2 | TGTGCCAGTAGCCCAACTAGCGGGGGCTTTTACTCCTACAATGAGCAGTTCTTC | CASSPTSGGFYSYNEQFF
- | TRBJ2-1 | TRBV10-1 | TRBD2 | TGCGCCAGCAGAAGCGGACTAGCGGGGGGGCGGGAGGAGCAGTTCTTC | CASRSGLAGGREEQFF
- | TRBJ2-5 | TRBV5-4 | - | TGTGCCAGCAGCTTGGCCAACGGCCCGAGGGAGACCCAGTACTTC | CASSLANGPRETQYF
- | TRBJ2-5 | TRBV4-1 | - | TGCGCCAGCAGCCAAGACTCCGGGACTGTCGGACGGACCCAGTACTTC | CASSQDSGTVGRTQYF
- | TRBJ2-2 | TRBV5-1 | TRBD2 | TGCGCCAGCAGCTTAACCGGGACTAGTAACACCGGGGAGCTGTTTTTT | CASSLTGTSNTGELFF
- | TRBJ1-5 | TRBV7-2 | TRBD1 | TGTGCCAGCAGCTTAGTGGGGCCAGGGGGCCATCAGCCCCAGCATTTT | CASSLVGPGGHQPQHF
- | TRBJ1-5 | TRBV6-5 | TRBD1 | TGTGCCAGCGTAAGACAGGGAATCAAGCCCCAGCATTTT | CASVRQGIKPQHF
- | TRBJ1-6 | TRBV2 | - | TGTGCCAGCTTACAGACAGGAATAAATTCACCCCTCCACTTT | CASLQTGINSPLHF
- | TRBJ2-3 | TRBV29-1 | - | TGCAGCGTTGAAGAAGCAGGGGATGCGACAGATACGCAGTATTTT | CSVEEAGDATDTQYF
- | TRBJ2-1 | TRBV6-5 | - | TGTGCCAGCAGTTACTGGCGGTCCTACAATGAGCAGTTCTTC | CASSYWRSYNEQFF
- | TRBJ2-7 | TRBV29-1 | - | TGCAGCGTTGCCCTGACAGGCCACTACGAGCAGTACTTC | CSVALTGHYEQYF
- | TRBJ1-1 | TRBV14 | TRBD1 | TGTGCCAGCAGCCAAGTAGGGGGCCGCACTGAAGCTTTCTTT | CASSQVGGRTEAFF
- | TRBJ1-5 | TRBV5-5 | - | TGTGCCAGCAGCCAGGCAGGGGGCAATCAGCCCCAGCATTTT | CASSQAGGNQPQHF
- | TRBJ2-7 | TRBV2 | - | TGTGCCAGTCTGACAGGCGCAACCTACGAGCAGTACTTC | CASLTGATYEQYF
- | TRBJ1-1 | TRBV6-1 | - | TGTGCCAGCAGTGACCAGGGGAACACTGAAGCTTTCTTT | CASSDQGNTEAFF
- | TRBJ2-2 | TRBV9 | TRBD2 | TGTGCCAGCAGCGTAGCGGCTAGCGGGTCCGGGGAGCTGTTTTTT | CASSVAASGSGELFF
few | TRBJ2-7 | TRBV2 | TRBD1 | TGTGCCAGCAGTCAAACAGGGGTCATAGCAGACGAGCAGTACTTC | CASSQTGVIADEQYF
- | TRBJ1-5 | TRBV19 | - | TGTGCCAGTAGTATTAGTACAGGAATCAATCAGCCCCAGCATTTT | CASSISTGINQPQHF
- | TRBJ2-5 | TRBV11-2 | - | TGTGCCAGCAGCTTGAAGGGGGGCGGGGGAAGAGGGGTCCAAGAGACCCAGTACTTC | CASSLKGGGGRGVQETQYF
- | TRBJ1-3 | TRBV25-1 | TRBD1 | TGTGCCAGCAGTGACCCAGGGGGAAAGAGTGGAAACACCATATATTTT | CASSDPGGKSGNTIYF
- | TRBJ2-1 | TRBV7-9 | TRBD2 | TGTGCCAGCAGCTTAGAAGGATGGACTAGCGGGGGGCGATACAATGAGCAGTTCTTC | CASSLEGWTSGGRYNEQFF
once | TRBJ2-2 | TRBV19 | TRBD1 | TGTGCCAGTAGTATTGCGGACAGGCGAATCACCGGGGAGCTGTTTTTT | CASSIADRRITGELFF
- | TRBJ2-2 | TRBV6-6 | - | TGTGCCAGCAGAATAATCACCGGGGAGCTGTTTTTT | CASRIITGELFF
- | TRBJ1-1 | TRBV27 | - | TGTGCCAGCAGTTGGGGGGCGGGGGCTGAAGCTTTCTTT | CASSWGAGAEAFF
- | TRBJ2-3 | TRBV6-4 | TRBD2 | TGTGCCAGCAGTGTACGAGCGGGGTCAGATACGCAGTATTTT | CASSVRAGSDTQYF
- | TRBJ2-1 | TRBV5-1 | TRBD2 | TGCGCCAGCAGCTTGCGGGGGGACAATGAGCAGTTCTTC | CASSLRGDNEQFF
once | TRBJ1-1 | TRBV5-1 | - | TGCGCCAGCAACCCTGGAGCAGGGTTCAACACTGAAGCTTTCTTT | CASNPGAGFNTEAFF
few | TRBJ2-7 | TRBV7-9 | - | TGTGCCAGCAGCTTAGAAGGGGGCAAGGGAGGCGAGCAGTACTTC | CASSLEGGKGGEQYF
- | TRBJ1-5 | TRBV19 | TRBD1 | TGTGCCAGTAGTATGGGACAGGGAACCATTTATAGCAATCAGCCCCAGCATTTT | CASSMGQGTIYSNQPQHF
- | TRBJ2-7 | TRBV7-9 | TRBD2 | TGTGCCAGCAGCTCCGAGGCGGGGGGACTCTACGAGCAGTACTTC | CASSSEAGGLYEQYF
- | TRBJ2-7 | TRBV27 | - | TGTGCCAGCAGTGACACGAGACGTGCGTCCTACGAGCAGTACTTC | CASSDTRRASYEQYF
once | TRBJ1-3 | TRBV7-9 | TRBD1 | TGTGCCAGCAGCCCAACAGGGGACTCTGGAAACACCATATATTTT | CASSPTGDSGNTIYF
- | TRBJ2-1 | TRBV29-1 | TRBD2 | TGCAGCGTTCGATTAGCGGGGGGGCATAATGAGCAGTTCTTC | CSVRLAGGHNEQFF
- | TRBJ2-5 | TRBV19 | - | TGTGCCAGTAGTACGTCCGCGACATTCGAGACCCAGTACTTC | CASSTSATFETQYF
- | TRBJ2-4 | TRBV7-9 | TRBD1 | TGTGCCAGCAGCTTAGCTGACCAGGGGGCAGGGAACATTCAGTACTTC | CASSLADQGAGNIQYF
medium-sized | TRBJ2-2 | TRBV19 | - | TGTGCCAGTACCGGCGGGGTAGACACCGGGGAGCTGTTTTTT | CASTGGVDTGELFF
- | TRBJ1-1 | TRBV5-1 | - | TGCGCCCCCCGCGTGGCGCGGGACACTGAAGCTTTCTTT | CAPRVARDTEAFF
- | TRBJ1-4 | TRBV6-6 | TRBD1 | TGTGCCAGCAGTTTCATATCGACAGGGGAGGGCGAAAAACTGTTTTTT | CASSFISTGEGEKLFF
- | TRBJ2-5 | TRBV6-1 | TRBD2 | TGTGCCAGCAGAGCGGGACTAGCGGTTGAGACCCAGTACTTC | CASRAGLAVETQYF
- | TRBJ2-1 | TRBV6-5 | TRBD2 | TGTGCCAGCAGTTACAGGGGACTAGCGGACAATGAGCAGTTCTTC | CASSYRGLADNEQFF
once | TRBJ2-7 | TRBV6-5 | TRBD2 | TGTGCCAGCAGATCCGAACAAGGACTAGCGGGTGAGCAGTACTTC | CASRSEQGLAGEQYF
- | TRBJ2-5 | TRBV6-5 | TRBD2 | TGTGCCAGCAGGCTAGCGGGGGGGAGACAAGAGACCCAGTACTTC | CASRLAGGRQETQYF